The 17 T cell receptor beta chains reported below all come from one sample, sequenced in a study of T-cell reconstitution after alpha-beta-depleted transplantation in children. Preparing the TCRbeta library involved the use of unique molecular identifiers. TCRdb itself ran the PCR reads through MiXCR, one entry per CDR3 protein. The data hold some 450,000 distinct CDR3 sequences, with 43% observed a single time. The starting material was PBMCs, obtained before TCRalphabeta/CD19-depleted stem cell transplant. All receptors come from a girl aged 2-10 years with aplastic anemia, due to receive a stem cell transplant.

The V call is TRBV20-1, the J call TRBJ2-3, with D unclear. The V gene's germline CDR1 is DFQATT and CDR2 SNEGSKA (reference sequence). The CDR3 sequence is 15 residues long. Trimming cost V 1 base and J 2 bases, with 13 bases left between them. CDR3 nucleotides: TGCAGTGCTAGAGTAGACCGACCCCTCACAGATACGCAGTATTTT. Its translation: CSARVDRPLTDTQYF.

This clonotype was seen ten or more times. The CDR3 reads CATSRGQGLWYEQYF. The CDR3 DNA is TGTGCCACCAGCAGGGGACAGGGGCTTTGGTACGAGCAGTACTTC. This chain links TRBV15 with TRBJ2-7; 10 positions match TRBD1. This CDR3 comprises 15 residues. The V gene's germline CDR1 is LNHNV and CDR2 YYDKDF (reference sequence). Trimming took 3 bases from V and 4 from J; bases not matched to a gene: 6.

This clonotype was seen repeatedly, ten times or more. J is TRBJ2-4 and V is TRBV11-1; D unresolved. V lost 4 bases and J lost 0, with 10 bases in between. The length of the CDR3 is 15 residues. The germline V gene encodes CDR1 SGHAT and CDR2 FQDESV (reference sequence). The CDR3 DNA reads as TGTGCCAGCAGCTCGGACGGTTTAGCCAAAAACATTCAGTACTTC. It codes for CASSSDGLAKNIQYF. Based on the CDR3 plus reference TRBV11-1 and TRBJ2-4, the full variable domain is EAEVAQSPRYKITEKSQAVAFWCDPISGHATLYWYRQILGQGPELLVQFQDESVVDDSQLPKDRFSAERLKGVDSTLKIQPAELGDSAMYLCASSSDGLAKNIQYFGAGTRLSVL.

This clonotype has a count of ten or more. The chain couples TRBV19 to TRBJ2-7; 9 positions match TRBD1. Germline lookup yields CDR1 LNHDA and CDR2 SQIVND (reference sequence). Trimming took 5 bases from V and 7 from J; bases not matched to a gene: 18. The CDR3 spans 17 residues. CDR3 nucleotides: TGTGCCAGTAGTCACCAGCCCGGGACAGGGCGTAGTTGGGAGCAGTACTTC. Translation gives CASSHQPGTGRSWEQYF.

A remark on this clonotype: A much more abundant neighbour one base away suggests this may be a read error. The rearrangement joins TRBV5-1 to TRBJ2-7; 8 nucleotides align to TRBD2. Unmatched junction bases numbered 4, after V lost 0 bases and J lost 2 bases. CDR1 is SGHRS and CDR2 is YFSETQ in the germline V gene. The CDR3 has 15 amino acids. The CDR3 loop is CASSLDGGRTYEQYF. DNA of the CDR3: TGCGCCAGCAGCTTGGATGGCGGGAGGACCTACGAGCAGTACTTC. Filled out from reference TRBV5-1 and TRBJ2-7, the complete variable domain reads KAGVTQTPRYLIKTRGQQVTLSCSPISGHRSVSWYQQTPGQGLQFLFEYFSETQRNKGNFPGRFSGRQFSNSRSEMNVSTLELGDSALYLCASSLDGGRTYEQYFGPGTRLTVT.

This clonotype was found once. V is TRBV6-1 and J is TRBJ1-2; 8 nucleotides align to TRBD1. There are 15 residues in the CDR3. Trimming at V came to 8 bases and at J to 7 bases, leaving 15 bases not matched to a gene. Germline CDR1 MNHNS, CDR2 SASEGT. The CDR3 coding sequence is TGTGCCAGCCGCATAGCCAAGACAGGGGATCGTGGCTACACCTTC. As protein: CASRIAKTGDRGYTF.

CDR3 residues: CSAPDYSAPYEQYF. The CDR3, as DNA: TGCAGTGCCCCTGACTACTCTGCCCCCTACGAGCAGTACTTC. This chain links TRBV20-1 with TRBJ2-7; D is possibly TRBD2 (5 bases). The CDR3 covers 14 residues. CDR1 DFQATT and CDR2 SNEGSKA come from the germline V gene (reference sequence). The germline V and J ends were trimmed by 6 bases and 2 bases, with 17 bases remaining between them.

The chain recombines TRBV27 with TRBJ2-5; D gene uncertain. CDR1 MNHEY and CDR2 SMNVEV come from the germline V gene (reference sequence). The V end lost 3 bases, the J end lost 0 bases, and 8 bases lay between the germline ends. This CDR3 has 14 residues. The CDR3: CASSFLPYQETQYF. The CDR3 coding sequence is TGTGCCAGCAGTTTTTTACCGTACCAAGAGACCCAGTACTTC.

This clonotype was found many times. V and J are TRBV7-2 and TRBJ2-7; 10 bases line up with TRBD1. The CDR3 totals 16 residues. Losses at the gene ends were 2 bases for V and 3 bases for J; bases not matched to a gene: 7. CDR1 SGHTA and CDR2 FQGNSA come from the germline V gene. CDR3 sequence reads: CASSLYGTGVVYEQYF. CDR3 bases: TGTGCCAGCAGCTTATATGGGACAGGGGTGGTCTACGAGCAGTACTTC.

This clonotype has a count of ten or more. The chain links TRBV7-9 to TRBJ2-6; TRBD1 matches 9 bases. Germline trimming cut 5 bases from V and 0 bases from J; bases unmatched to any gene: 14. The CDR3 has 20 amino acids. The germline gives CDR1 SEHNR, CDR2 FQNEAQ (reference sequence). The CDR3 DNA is TGTGCCAGCAGCCCTGTGGCCGGGACAGGGTTTACCTCTGGGGCCAACGTCCTGACTTTC. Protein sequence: CASSPVAGTGFTSGANVLTF. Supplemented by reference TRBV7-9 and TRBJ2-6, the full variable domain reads DTGVSQNPRHKITKRGQNVTFRCDPISEHNRLYWYRQTLGQGPEFLTYFQNEAQLEKSRLLSDRFSAERPKGSFSTLEIQRTEQGDSAMYLCASSPVAGTGFTSGANVLTFGAGSRLTVL.

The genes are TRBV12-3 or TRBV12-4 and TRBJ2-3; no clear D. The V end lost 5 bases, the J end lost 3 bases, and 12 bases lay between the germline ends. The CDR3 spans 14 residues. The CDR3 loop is CASSIASATDTQYF. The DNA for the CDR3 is TGTGCCAGCAGTATCGCCTCGGCGACAGATACGCAGTATTTT.

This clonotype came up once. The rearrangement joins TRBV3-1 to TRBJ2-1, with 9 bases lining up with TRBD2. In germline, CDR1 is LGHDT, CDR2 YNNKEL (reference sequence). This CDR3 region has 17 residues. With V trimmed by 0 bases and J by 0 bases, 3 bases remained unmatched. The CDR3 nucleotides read TGTGCCAGCAGCCAAGATTGGCGGGAGGGCTCCTACAATGAGCAGTTCTTC. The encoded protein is CASSQDWREGSYNEQFF.

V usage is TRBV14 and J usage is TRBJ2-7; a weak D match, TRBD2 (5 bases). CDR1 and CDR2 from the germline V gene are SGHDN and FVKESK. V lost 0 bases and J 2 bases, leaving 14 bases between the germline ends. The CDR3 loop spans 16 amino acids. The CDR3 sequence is CASSQEGTGETYEQYF. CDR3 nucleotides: TGTGCCAGCAGCCAAGAAGGTACCGGGGAGACCTACGAGCAGTACTTC.

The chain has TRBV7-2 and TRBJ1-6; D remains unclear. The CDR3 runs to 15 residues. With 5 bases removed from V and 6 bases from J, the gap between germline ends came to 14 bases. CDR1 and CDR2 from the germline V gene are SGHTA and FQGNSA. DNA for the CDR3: TGTGCCAGCAGCGACCGAAGGGCTACTAATTCACCCCTCCACTTT. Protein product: CASSDRRATNSPLHF.

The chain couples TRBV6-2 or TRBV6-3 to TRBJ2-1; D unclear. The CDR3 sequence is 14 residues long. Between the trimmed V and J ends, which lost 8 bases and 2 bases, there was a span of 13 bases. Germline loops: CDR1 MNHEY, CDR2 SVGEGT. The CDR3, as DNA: TGTGCCAGCGGAAAAGTTGGGCCCTACAATGAGCAGTTCTTC. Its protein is CASGKVGPYNEQFF.

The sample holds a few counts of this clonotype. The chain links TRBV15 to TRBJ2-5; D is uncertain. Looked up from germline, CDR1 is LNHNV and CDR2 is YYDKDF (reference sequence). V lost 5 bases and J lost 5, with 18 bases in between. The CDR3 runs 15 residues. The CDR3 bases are TGTGCCACCAGCGTAACCGGGCCCTTCAGGGAGACCCAGTACTTC. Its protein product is CATSVTGPFRETQYF.

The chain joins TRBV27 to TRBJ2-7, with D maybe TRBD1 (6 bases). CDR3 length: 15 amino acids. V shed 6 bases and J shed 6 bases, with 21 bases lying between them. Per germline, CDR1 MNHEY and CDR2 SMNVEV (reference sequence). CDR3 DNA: TGTGCCAGCAGCTCTTCTCCGTCGCGCAGGGGCGAGCAGTACTTC. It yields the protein CASSSSPSRRGEQYF.